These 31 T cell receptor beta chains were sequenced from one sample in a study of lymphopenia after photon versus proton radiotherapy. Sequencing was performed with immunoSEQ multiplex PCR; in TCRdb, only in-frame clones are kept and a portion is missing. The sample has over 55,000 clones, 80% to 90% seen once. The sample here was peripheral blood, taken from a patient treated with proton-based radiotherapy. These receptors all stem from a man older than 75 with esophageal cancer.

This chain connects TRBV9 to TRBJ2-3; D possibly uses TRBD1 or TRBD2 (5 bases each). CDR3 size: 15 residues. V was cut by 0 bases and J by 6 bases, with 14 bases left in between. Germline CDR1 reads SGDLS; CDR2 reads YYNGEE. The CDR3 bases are TGTGCCAGCAGCGTAGCTAGCACAGGAGTGGATACGCAGTATTTT. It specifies CASSVASTGVDTQYF.

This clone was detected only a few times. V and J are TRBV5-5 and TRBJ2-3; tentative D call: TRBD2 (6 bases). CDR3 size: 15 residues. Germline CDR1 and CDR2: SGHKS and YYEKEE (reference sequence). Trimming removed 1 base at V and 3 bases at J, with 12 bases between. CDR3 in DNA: TGTGCCAGCAGCTTGTTGGGGGACTGGACAGATACGCAGTATTTT. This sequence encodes CASSLLGDWTDTQYF.

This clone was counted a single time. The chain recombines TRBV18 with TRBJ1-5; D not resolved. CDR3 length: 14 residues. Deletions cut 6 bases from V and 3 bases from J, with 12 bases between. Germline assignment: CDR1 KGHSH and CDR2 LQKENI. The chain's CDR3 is CASSPDGYNQPQHF. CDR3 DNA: TGTGCCAGCTCCCCAGACGGCTACAATCAGCCCCAGCATTTT. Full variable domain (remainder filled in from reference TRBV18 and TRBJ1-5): NAGVMQNPRHLVRRRGQEARLRCSPMKGHSHVYWYRQLPEEGLKFMVYLQKENIIDESGMPKERFSAEFPKEGPSILRIQQVVRGDSAAYFCASSPDGYNQPQHFGDGTRLSIL.

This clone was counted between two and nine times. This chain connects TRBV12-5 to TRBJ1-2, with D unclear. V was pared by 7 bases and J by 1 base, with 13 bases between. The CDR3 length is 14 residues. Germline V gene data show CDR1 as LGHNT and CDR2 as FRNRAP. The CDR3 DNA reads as TGTGCTAGTGCCAACTCAAGGGTTAACTATGGCTACACCTTC. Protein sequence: CASANSRVNYGYTF.

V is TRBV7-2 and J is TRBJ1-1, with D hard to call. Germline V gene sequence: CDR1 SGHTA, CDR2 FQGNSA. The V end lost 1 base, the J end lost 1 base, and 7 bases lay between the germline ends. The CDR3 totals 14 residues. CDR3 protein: CASSLVQKNTEAFF. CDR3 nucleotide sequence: TGTGCCAGCAGCTTAGTACAGAAGAACACTGAAGCTTTCTTT.

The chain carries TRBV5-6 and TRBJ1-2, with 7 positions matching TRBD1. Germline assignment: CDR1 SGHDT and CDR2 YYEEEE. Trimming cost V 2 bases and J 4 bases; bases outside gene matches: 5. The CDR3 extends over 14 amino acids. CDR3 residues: CASSFYRGSYGYTF. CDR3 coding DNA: TGTGCCAGCAGCTTCTACAGGGGTAGCTATGGCTACACCTTC. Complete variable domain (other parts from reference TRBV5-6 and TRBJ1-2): DAGVTQSPTHLIKTRGQQVTLRCSPKSGHDTVSWYQQALGQGPQFIFQYYEEEERQRGNFPDRFSGHQFPNYSSELNVNALLLGDSALYLCASSFYRGSYGYTFGSGTRLTVV.

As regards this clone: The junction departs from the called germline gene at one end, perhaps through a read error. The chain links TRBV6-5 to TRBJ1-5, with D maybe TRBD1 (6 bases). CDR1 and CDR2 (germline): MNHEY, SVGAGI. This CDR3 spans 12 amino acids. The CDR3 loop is CASTNYDRPLHF. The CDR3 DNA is TGTGCCAGCACCAACTACGACAGGCCCCTGCATTTT.

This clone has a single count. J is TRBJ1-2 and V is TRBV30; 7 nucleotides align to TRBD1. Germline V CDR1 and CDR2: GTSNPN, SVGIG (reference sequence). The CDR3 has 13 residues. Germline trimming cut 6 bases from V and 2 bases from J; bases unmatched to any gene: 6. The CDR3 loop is CACLGQTNYGYTF. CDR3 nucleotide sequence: TGTGCCTGTTTGGGACAGACGAACTATGGCTACACCTTC.

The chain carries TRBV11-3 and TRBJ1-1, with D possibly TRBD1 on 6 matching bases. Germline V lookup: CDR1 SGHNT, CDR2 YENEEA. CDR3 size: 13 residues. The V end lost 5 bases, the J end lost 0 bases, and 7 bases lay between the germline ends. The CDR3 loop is CASSQGLNTEAFF. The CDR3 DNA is TGTGCCAGCAGCCAGGGGCTGAACACTGAAGCTTTCTTT.

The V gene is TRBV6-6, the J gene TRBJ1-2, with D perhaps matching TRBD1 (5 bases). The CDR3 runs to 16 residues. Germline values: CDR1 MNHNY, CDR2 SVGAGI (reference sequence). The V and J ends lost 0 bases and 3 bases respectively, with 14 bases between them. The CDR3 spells CASSYSGHRGHYGYTF. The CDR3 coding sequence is TGTGCCAGCAGTTACTCGGGGCACAGAGGACACTATGGCTACACCTTC.

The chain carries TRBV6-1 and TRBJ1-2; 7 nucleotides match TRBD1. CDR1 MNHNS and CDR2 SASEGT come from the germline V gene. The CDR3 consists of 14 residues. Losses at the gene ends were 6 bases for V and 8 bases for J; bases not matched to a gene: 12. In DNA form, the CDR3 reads TGTGCCAGCAGACGGACAGGCCCTCAGTGGGGCTACACCTTC. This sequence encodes CASRRTGPQWGYTF.

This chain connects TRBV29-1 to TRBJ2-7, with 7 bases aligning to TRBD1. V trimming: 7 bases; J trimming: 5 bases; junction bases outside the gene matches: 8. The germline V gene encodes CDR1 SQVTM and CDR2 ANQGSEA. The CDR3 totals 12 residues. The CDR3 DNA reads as TGCAGCGCTGGACAGGAGGCGAACGAGCAGTACTTC. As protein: CSAGQEANEQYF.

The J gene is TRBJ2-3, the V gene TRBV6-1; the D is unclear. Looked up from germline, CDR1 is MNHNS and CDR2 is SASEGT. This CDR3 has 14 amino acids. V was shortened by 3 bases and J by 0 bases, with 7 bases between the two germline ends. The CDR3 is CASSESISTDTQYF. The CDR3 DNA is TGTGCCAGCAGTGAGAGCATCAGCACAGATACGCAGTATTTT.

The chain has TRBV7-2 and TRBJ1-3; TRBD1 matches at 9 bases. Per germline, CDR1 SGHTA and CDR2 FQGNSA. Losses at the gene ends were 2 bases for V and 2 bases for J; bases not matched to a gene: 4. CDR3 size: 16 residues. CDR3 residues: CASSLIGTGTGNTIYF. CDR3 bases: TGTGCCAGCAGCTTAATAGGGACAGGGACTGGAAACACCATATATTTT. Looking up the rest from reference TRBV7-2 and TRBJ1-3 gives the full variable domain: GAGVSQSPSNKVTEKGKDVELRCDPISGHTALYWYRQSLGQGLEFLIYFQGNSAPDKSGLPSDRFSAERTGGSVSTLTIQRTQQEDSAVYLCASSLIGTGTGNTIYFGEGSWLTVV.

The chain's CDR3 is CASSKQGDSTDTQYF. As DNA, the CDR3 is TGTGCCAGTAGTAAACAGGGGGATTCCACAGATACGCAGTATTTT. The rearrangement links TRBV19 to TRBJ2-3, with 8 nucleotides matching TRBD1. This CDR3 has 15 residues. V gave up 4 bases and J gave up 2 bases; unmatched junction bases: 5. CDR1 and CDR2 (germline): LNHDA, SQIVND (reference sequence).

The CDR3 is CASSYRPGFSYEQYF. CDR3 nucleotides: TGCGCCAGCAGCTACCGCCCAGGCTTCTCCTACGAGCAGTACTTC. The rearrangement links TRBV5-1 to TRBJ2-7, with D unresolved. From germline, CDR1 is SGHRS and CDR2 YFSETQ. With 3 bases removed from V and 0 bases from J, the gap between germline ends came to 13 bases. The CDR3 spans 15 residues. The whole variable domain, remainder taken from reference TRBV5-1 and TRBJ2-7, is KAGVTQTPRYLIKTRGQQVTLSCSPISGHRSVSWYQQTPGQGLQFLFEYFSETQRNKGNFPGRFSGRQFSNSRSEMNVSTLELGDSALYLCASSYRPGFSYEQYFGPGTRLTVT.

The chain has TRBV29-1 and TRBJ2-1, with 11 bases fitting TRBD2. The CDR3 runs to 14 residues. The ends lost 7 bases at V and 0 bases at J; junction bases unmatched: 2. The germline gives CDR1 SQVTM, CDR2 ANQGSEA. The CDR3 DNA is TGCAGCGGCGGACTAGCGGGCTCCTACAATGAGCAGTTCTTC. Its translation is CSGGLAGSYNEQFF.

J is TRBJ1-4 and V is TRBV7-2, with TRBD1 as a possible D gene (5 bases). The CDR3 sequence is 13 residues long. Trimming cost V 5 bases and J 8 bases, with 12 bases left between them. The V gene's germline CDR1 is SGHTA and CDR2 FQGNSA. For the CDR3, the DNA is TGTGCCAGCAGCCCTAGATGGGGCGAAAAACTGTTTTTT. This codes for CASSPRWGEKLFF.

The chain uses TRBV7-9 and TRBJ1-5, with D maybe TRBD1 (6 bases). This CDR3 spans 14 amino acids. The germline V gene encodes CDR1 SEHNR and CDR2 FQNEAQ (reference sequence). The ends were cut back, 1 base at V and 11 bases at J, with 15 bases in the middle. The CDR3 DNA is TGTGCCAGCAGCTTAGACGACGGCGAGGGGGCCCAGCATTTT. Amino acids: CASSLDDGEGAQHF.

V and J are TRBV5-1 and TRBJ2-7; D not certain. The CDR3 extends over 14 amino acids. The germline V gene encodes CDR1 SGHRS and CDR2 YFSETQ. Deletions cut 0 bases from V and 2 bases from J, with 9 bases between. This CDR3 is CASSLAGGPYEQYF. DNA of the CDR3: TGCGCCAGCAGCTTGGCCGGCGGCCCCTACGAGCAGTACTTC.

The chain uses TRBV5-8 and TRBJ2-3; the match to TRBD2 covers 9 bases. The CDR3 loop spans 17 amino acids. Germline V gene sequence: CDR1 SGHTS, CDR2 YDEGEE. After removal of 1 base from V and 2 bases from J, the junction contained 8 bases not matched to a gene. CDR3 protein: CASSLQRGGAFTDTQYF. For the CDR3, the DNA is TGTGCCAGCAGCTTGCAGCGCGGGGGGGCCTTCACAGATACGCAGTATTTT. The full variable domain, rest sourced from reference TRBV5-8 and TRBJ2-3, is EAGVTQSPTHLIKTRGQQATLRCSPISGHTSVYWYQQALGLGLQFLLWYDEGEERNRGNFPPRFSGRQFPNYSSELNVNALELEDSALYLCASSLQRGGAFTDTQYFGPGTRLTVL.

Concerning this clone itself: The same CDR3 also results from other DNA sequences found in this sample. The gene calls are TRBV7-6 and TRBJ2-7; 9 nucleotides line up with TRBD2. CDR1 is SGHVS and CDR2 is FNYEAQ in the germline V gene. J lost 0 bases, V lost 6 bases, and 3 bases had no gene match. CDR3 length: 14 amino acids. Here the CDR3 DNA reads TGTGCCAGCAGTCTAGCGGGAAGCTCCTACGAGCAGTACTTC. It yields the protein CASSLAGSSYEQYF. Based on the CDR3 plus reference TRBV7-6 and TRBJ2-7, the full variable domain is GAGVSQSPRYKVTKRGQDVALRCDPISGHVSLYWYRQALGQGPEFLTYFNYEAQQDKSGLPNDRFSAERPEGSISTLTIQRTEQRDSAMYRCASSLAGSSYEQYFGPGTRLTVT.

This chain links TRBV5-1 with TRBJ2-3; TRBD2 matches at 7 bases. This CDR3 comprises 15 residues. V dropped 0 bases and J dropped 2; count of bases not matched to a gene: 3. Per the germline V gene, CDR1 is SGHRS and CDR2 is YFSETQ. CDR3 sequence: CASSLESGVTDTQYF. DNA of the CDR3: TGCGCCAGCAGCTTGGAAAGCGGGGTCACAGATACGCAGTATTTT. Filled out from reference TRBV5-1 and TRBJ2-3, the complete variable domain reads KAGVTQTPRYLIKTRGQQVTLSCSPISGHRSVSWYQQTPGQGLQFLFEYFSETQRNKGNFPGRFSGRQFSNSRSEMNVSTLELGDSALYLCASSLESGVTDTQYFGPGTRLTVL.

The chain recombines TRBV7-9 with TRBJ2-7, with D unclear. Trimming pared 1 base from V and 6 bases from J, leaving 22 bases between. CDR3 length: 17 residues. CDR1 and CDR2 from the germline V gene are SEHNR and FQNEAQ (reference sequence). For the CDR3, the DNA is TGTGCCAGCAGCTTAGTTGGGGATTCTACGGTAGTCGGCGAGCAGTACTTC. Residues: CASSLVGDSTVVGEQYF.

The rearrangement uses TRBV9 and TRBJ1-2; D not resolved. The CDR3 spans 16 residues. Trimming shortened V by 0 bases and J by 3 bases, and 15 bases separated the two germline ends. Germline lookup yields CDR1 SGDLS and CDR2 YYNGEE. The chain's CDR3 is CASSVGRTGMHYGYTF. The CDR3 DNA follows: TGTGCCAGCAGCGTAGGACGGACGGGGATGCACTATGGCTACACCTTC.

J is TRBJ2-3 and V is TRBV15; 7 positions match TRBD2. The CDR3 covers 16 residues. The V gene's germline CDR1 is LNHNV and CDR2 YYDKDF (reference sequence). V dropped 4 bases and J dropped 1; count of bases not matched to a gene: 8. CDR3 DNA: TGTGCCACCAGCAAAAGAAGCGGGGACGGCACAGATACGCAGTATTTT. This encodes CATSKRSGDGTDTQYF.

This chain's CDR3 is CASTPGAGADTQYF. CDR3 sequence (DNA): TGTGCCAGCACCCCGGGGGCTGGGGCAGATACGCAGTATTTT. This chain connects TRBV2 to TRBJ2-3; possibly TRBD1 or TRBD2 for D (6 bases each). The germline CDR1 and CDR2 sequences are SNHLY and FYNNEI. Trimming took off 7 bases at V and 4 bases at J, with 15 bases between the two ends. CDR3 length: 14 residues. Full variable domain (outside the CDR3, taken from reference TRBV2 and TRBJ2-3): EPEVTQTPSHQVTQMGQEVILRCVPISNHLYFYWYRQILGQKVEFLVSFYNNEISEKSEIFDDQFSVERPDGSNFTLKIRSTKLEDSAMYFCASTPGAGADTQYFGPGTRLTVL.

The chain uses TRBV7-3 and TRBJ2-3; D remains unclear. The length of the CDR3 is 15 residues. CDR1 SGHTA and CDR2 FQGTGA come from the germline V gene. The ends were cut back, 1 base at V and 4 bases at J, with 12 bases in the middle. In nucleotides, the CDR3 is TGTGCCAGCAGCTTAAATGCGGCGGAGCCAGATACGCAGTATTTT. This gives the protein CASSLNAAEPDTQYF. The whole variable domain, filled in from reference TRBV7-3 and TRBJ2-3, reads GAGVSQTPSNKVTEKGKYVELRCDPISGHTALYWYRQSLGQGPEFLIYFQGTGAADDSGLPNDRFFAVRPEGSVSTLKIQRTERGDSAVYLCASSLNAAEPDTQYFGPGTRLTVL.

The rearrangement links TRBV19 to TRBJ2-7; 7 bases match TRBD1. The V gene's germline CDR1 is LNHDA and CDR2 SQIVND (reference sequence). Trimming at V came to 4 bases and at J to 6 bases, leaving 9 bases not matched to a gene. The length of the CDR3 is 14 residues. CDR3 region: CASSTEFTGAEQYF. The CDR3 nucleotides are TGTGCCAGTAGTACCGAATTCACAGGGGCCGAGCAGTACTTC. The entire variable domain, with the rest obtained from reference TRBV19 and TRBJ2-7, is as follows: DGGITQSPKYLFRKEGQNVTLSCEQNLNHDAMYWYRQDPGQGLRLIYYSQIVNDFQKGDIAEGYSVSREKKESFPLTVTSAQKNPTAFYLCASSTEFTGAEQYFGPGTRLTVT.

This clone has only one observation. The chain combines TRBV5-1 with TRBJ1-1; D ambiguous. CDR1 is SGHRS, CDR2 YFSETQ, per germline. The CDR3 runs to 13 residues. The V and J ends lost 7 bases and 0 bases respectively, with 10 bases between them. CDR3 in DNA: TGCGCCAGCGGCCAGGTTATGAACACTGAAGCTTTCTTT. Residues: CASGQVMNTEAFF.

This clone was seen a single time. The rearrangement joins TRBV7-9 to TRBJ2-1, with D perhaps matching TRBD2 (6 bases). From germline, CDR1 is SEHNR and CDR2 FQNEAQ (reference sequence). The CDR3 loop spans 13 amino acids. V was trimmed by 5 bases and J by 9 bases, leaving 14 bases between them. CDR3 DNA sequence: TGTGCCAGCAGCGCGCTAGCGTTGAGTGAGCAGTTCTTC. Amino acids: CASSALALSEQFF.